The source of this T cell receptor (beta chain) is a study of cytomegalovirus exposure and HLA in healthy donors. Study summary: For the roughly 370 genotyped donors, about 81% fell within the Caucasian-associated ancestry cluster. Study-wide findings and caveats: Cytomegalovirus association was listed for 150 or so TCR beta chains.

The germline V gene encodes CDR1 LNHDA and CDR2 SQIVND (reference sequence). This CDR3 contains 14 residues. Trimming pared 3 bases from V and 1 base from J, leaving 9 bases between. On this clone itself: Its specificity is unknown.

In the PCR, 60 Vbeta and 13 Jbeta primers were used. Produced via immunoSEQ multiplex PCR; TCRdb's table is partial and in-frame only. The sample consists of around 120,000 clones, approximately 80% of them appearing once. V and J are TRBV19 and TRBJ1-1; TRBD1 is a possible D gene (5 bases). The sequenced sample consisted of PBMCs. This clonotype was obtained from a human donor in good health. CDR3 coding DNA: TGTGCCAGTAGTATCCAAGACAGGAACACTGAAGCTTTCTTT. It is translated as CASSIQDRNTEAFF.